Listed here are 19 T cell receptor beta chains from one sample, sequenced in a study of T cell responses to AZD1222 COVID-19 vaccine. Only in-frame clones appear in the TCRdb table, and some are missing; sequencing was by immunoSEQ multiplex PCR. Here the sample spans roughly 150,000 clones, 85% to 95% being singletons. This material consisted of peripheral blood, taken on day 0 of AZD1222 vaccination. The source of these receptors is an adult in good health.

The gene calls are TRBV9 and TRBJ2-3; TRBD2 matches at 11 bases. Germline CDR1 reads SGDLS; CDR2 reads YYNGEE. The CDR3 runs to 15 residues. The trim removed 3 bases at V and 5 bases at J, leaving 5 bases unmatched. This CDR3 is CASSAQGLAGDTQYF. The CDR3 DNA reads TGTGCCAGCAGCGCCCAAGGACTAGCGGGAGATACGCAGTATTTT.

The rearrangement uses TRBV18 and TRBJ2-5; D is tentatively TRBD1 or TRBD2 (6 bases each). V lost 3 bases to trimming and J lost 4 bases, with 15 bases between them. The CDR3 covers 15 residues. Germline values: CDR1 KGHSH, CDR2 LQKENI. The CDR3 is CASSPRQGGRETQYF. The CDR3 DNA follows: TGTGCCAGCTCACCGCGCCAAGGGGGGCGAGAGACCCAGTACTTC. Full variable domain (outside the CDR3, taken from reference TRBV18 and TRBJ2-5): NAGVMQNPRHLVRRRGQEARLRCSPMKGHSHVYWYRQLPEEGLKFMVYLQKENIIDESGMPKERFSAEFPKEGPSILRIQQVVRGDSAAYFCASSPRQGGRETQYFGPGTRLLVL.

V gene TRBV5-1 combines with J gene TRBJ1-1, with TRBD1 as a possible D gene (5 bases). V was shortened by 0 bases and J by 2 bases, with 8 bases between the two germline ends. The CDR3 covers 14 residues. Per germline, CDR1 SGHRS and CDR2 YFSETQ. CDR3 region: CASSLVGGNTEAFF. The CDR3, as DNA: TGCGCCAGCAGCTTGGTTGGGGGAAACACTGAAGCTTTCTTT.

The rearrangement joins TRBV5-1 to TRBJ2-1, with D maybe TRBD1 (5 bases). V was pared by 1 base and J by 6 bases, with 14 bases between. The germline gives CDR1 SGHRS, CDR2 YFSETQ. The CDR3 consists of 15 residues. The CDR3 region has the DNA TGCGCCAGCAGCTTGAAAGTACAGGTTTCCAATGAGCAGTTCTTC. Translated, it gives CASSLKVQVSNEQFF.

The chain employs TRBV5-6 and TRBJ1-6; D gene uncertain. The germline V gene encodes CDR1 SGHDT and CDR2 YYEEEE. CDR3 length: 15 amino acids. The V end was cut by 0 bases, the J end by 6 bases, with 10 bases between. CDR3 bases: TGTGCCAGCAGCTTGGGGACTGAAGCTAATTCACCCCTCCACTTT. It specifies CASSLGTEANSPLHF.

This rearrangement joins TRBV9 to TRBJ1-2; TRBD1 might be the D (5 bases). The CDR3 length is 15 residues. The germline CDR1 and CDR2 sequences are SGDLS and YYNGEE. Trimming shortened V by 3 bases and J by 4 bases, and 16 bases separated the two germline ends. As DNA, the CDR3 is TGTGCCAGCAGCGGAAGCAGGGAAATAACCTATGGCTACACCTTC. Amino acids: CASSGSREITYGYTF.

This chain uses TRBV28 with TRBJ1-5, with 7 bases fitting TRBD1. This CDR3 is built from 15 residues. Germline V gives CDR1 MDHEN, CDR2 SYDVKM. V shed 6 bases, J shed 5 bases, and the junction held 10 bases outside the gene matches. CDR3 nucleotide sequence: TGTGCCAGCAGAACCGGGACAGAGGTAGATCAGCCCCAGCATTTT. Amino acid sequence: CASRTGTEVDQPQHF.

CDR3 DNA: TGTGCCAGCAGCTTAGAGGCAGGGGGTGAAGCTTTCTTT. This translates into CASSLEAGGEAFF. V usage is TRBV7-2 and J usage is TRBJ1-1; 7 nucleotides agree with TRBD1. The CDR3 loop spans 13 amino acids. Germline values: CDR1 SGHTA, CDR2 FQGNSA. The J segment lost 7 bases and the V segment lost 1 base, leaving 3 bases of the junction unmatched. Using reference TRBV7-2 and TRBJ1-1 for the parts outside the CDR3, the full variable domain is GAGVSQSPSNKVTEKGKDVELRCDPISGHTALYWYRQSLGQGLEFLIYFQGNSAPDKSGLPSDRFSAERTGGSVSTLTIQRTQQEDSAVYLCASSLEAGGEAFFGQGTRLTVV.

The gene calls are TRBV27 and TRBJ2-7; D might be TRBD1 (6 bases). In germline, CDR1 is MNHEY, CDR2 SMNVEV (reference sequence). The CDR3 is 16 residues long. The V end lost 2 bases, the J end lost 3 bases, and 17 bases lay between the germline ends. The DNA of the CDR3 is TGTGCCAGCAGTTTAACGTCTTCAGGGGTGGTCTACGAGCAGTACTTC. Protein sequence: CASSLTSSGVVYEQYF.

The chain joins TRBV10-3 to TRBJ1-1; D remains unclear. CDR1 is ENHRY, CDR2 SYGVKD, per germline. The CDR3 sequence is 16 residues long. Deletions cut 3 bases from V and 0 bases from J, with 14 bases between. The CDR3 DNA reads TGTGCCATCAGTGATAAGGAGGCAGGACTGAACACTGAAGCTTTCTTT. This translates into CAISDKEAGLNTEAFF.

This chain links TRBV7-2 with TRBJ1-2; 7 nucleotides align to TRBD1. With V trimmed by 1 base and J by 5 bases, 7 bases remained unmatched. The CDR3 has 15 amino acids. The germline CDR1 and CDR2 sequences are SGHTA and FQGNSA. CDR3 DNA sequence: TGTGCCAGCAGCTTAGTTGTCAGGGGGGGATATGGCTACACCTTC. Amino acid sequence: CASSLVVRGGYGYTF.

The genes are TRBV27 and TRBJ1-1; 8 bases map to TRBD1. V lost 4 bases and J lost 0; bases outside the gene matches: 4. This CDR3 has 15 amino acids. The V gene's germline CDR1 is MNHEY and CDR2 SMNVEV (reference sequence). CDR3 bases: TGTGCCAGCAGTTGGGGGACAGGTCTGAACACTGAAGCTTTCTTT. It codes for CASSWGTGLNTEAFF.

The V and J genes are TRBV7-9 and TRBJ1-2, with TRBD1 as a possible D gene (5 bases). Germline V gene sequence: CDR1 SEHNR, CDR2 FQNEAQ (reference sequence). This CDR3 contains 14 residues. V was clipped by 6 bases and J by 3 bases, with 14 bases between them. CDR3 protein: CASSKTASYYGYTF. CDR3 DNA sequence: TGTGCCAGCAGTAAGACAGCAAGTTACTATGGCTACACCTTC. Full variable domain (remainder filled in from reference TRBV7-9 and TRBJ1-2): DTGVSQNPRHKITKRGQNVTFRCDPISEHNRLYWYRQTLGQGPEFLTYFQNEAQLEKSRLLSDRFSAERPKGSFSTLEIQRTEQGDSAMYLCASSKTASYYGYTFGSGTRLTVV.

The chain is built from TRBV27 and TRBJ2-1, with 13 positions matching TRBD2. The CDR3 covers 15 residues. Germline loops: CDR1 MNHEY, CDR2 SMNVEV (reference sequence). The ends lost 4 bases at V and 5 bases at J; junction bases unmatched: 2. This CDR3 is CASSSGTSGNNEQFF. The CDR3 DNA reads TGTGCCAGCAGTTCCGGGACTAGCGGGAACAATGAGCAGTTCTTC.

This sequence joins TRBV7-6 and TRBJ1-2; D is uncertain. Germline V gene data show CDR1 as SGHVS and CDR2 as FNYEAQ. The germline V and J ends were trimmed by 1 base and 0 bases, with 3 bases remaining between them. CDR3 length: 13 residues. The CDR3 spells CASSLEANYGYTF. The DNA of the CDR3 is TGTGCCAGCAGCTTAGAAGCTAACTATGGCTACACCTTC.

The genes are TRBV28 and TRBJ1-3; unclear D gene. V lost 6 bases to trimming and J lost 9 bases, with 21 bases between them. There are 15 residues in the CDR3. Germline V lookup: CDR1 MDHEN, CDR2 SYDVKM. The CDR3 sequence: CASRPGSSKGSTIYF. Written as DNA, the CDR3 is TGTGCCAGCAGGCCCGGGTCTAGCAAGGGCAGCACCATATATTTT.

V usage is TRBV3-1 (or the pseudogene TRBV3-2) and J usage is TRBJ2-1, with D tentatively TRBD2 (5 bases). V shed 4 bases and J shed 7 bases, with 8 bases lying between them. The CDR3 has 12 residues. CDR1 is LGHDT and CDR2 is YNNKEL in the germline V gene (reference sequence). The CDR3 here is CASSPGVNEQFF. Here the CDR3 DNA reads TGTGCCAGCAGCCCCGGGGTTAATGAGCAGTTCTTC.

The CDR3 region is CASSGSGDEQYF. DNA for the CDR3: TGTGCCAGCAGCGGGAGTGGGGACGAGCAGTACTTC. V is TRBV6-5 and J is TRBJ2-7; possibly TRBD2 for D (6 bases). The germline V and J ends were trimmed by 6 bases and 5 bases, with 11 bases remaining between them. CDR3 length: 12 amino acids. Germline assignment: CDR1 MNHEY and CDR2 SVGAGI.

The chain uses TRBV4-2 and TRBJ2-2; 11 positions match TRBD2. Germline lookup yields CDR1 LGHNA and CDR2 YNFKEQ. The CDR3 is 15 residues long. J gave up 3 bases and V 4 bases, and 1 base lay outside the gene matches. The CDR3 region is CASSRGLADTGELFF. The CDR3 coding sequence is TGTGCCAGCAGCCGGGGACTAGCGGACACCGGGGAGCTGTTTTTT.